This T cell receptor (beta chain) was documented in a study of a mutant IDH1 vaccine in newly diagnosed glioma. Time point meaning: week 5, during vaccination. With topical imiquimod, each dose of the vaccine consisted of 300 ug of mutant IDH1 20-mer peptide. The J segment lost 5 bases and the V segment lost 5 bases, leaving 14 bases of the junction unmatched. The CDR3 extends over 17 amino acids. Germline CDR1 reads MDHEN; CDR2 reads SYDVKM. The data were produced by immunoSEQ multiplex PCR, yet TCRdb's version contains in-frame clones alone and is incomplete. The sample lists about 54,000 clones; 81% were seen once. As for this clone: Its antigen is unknown.

The material sequenced was PBMCs, taken from a glioma patient whose treatment included an IDH1 peptide vaccine. The chain has TRBV28 and TRBJ2-5; 10 bases are a match to TRBD1. The receptor comes from a man aged 30 to 39 with glioma. CDR3 in amino acids: CASSEFLPGTGVETQYF. Here the CDR3 DNA reads TGTGCCAGCAGTGAGTTCTTGCCTGGGACAGGGGTCGAGACCCAGTACTTC.